This section outlines one TCR beta chain sequence together with its context. V lost 3 bases to trimming and J lost 4 bases; unmatched junction nucleotides: 4. The CDR3 loop spans 15 amino acids. Germline values: CDR1 SGHRS, CDR2 YFSETQ. This specimen belongs to a study of blood T cell repertoires in COVID-19. The assay was immunoSEQ multiplex PCR, and TCRdb's table has in-frame clones only and misses some. The sample has 200,000 to 250,000 clones; over 75% are singletons. The clonotype originates from a woman in her thirties or forties with acute or convalescent COVID-19. Sequencing was carried out using peripheral blood. V usage is TRBV5-1 and J usage is TRBJ2-2; 9 bases line up with TRBD1. CDR3 sequence: CASSSRQGVTGELFF. The CDR3 DNA reads TGCGCCAGCAGCTCCCGACAGGGGGTCACCGGGGAGCTGTTTTTT.